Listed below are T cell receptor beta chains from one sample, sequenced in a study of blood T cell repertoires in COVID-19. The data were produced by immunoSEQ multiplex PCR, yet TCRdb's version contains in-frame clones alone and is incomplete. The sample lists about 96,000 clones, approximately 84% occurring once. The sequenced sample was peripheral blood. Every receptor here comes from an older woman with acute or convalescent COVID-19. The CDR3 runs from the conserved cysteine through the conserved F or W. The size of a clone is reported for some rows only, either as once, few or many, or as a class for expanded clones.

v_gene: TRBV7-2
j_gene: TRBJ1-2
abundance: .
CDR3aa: CASSPGTGYGNYGYTF

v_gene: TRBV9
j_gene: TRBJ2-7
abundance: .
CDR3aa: CASSVAGTSYEQYF

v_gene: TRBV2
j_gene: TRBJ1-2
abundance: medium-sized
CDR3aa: CASSGDRLYGYTF

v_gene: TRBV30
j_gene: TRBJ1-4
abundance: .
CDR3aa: CAWRERGLSNEKLFF

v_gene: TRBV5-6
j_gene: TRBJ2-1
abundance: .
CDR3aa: CASSTGLAANEQFF

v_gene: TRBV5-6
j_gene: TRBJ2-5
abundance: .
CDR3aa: CASTRDSGGETQYF

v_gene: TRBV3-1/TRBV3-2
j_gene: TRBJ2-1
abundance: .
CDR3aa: CASSQVGGVSYNEQFF

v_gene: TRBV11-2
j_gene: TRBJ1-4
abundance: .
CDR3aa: CASRGRSAAGGNEKLFF

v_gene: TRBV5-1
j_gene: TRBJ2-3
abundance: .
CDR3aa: CASSLDSLHGDTQYF

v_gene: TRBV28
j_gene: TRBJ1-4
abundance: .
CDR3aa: CASSLNLPGGQEKLFF

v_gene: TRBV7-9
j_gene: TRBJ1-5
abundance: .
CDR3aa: CASSSAGPGNQPQHF

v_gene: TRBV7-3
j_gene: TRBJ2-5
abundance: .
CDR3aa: CASSPGQGLQETQYF

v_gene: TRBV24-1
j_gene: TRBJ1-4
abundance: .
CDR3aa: CATSDATYNEKLFF

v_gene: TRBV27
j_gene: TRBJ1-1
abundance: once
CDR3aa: CASSLRENTEAFF

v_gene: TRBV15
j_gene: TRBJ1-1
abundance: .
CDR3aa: CATSRPYSEAFF

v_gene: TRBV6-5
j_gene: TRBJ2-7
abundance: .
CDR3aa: CASSRSGYEQYF

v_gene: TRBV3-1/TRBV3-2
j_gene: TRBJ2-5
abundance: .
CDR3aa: CASSQTGGIETQYF

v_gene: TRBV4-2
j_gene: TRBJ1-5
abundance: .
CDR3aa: CASSQNSITGQPQHF

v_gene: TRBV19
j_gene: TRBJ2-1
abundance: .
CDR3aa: CASRFEAGAGNEQFF

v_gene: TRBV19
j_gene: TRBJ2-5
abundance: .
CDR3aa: CASGTPQETQYF

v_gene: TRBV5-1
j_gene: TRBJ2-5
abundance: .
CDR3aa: CASSRGVVGQTQYF

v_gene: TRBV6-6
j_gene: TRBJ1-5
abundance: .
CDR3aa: CASSFMEENQPQHF

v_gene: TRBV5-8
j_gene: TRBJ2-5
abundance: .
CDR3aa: CASSLARGYERGGFQETQYF

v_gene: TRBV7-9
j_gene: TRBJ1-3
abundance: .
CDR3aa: CASSLAELRSGNTIYF

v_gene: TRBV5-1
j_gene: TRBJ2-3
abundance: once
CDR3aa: CASSEAGASTDTQYF

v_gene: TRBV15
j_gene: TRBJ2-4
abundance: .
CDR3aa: CATSREDSSNIQYF

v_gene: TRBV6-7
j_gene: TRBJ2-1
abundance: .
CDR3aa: CASSYPGSYSYNEQFF

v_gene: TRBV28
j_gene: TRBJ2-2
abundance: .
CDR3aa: CASCTNRGRVGELFF

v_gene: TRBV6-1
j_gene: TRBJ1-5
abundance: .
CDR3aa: CASSERDNQPQHF

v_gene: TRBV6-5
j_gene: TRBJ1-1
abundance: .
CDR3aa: CASTKGQGGPFF